The 24 T cell receptor beta chains listed next were all sequenced from one sample in a study of monozygotic twins with cystic fibrosis. Assay used: immunoSEQ multiplex PCR; TCRdb lists only in-frame clones, some missing. The sample holds tens of thousands of clones, 85% to 90% seen once. The sequencing input was blood. The source of these receptors is a woman in her twenties or thirties with cystic fibrosis.

The gene calls are TRBV7-9 and TRBJ1-6; 7 bases match TRBD1. J was trimmed by 7 bases and V by 3 bases; bases with no gene match: 12. CDR1 and CDR2 from the germline V gene are SEHNR and FQNEAQ (reference sequence). The CDR3 sequence is 17 residues long. This CDR3 reads CASSLGQGVDWNSPLHF. The CDR3 bases are TGTGCCAGCAGCTTGGGGCAGGGGGTGGATTGGAATTCACCCCTCCACTTT.

Here the CDR3 DNA reads TGTGCCAGCAGCTTAAGGACGGGGGAGCTGTTTTTT. Protein sequence: CASSLRTGELFF. The chain couples TRBV11-3 to TRBJ2-2; D is undetermined. The germline V gene has CDR1 SGHNT and CDR2 YENEEA. The CDR3 covers 12 residues. V lost 2 bases and J 8 bases, leaving 6 bases between the germline ends.

The V call is TRBV2, the J call TRBJ2-7; D uncertain. Between the trimmed V and J ends, which lost 3 bases and 0 bases, there was a span of 9 bases. Germline CDR1 and CDR2: SNHLY and FYNNEI. The CDR3 consists of 14 residues. The CDR3 nucleotides are TGTGCCAGCAGTGACTTTCGGAGCTCCTACGAGCAGTACTTC. It is translated as CASSDFRSSYEQYF. The whole variable domain, filled in from reference TRBV2 and TRBJ2-7, reads EPEVTQTPSHQVTQMGQEVILRCVPISNHLYFYWYRQILGQKVEFLVSFYNNEISEKSEIFDDQFSVERPDGSNFTLKIRSTKLEDSAMYFCASSDFRSSYEQYFGPGTRLTVT.

This chain joins TRBV29-1 and TRBJ1-1; no definite D call. From germline, CDR1 is SQVTM and CDR2 ANQGSEA. The CDR3 totals 12 residues. V was clipped by 4 bases and J by 1 base, with 7 bases between them. CDR3 sequence: CSVVPSNTEAFF. The CDR3, as DNA: TGCAGCGTTGTACCATCGAACACTGAAGCTTTCTTT.

The chain links TRBV11-2 to TRBJ1-2; unclear D gene. V lost 5 bases and J lost 5, with 6 bases in between. The length of the CDR3 is 11 residues. CDR1 SGHAT and CDR2 FQNNGV come from the germline V gene. Here the CDR3 DNA reads TGTGCCAGCAGCACTTATTATGGCTACACCTTC. Residues: CASSTYYGYTF.

The V gene is TRBV29-1, the J gene TRBJ1-6; TRBD1 agrees at 8 bases. The CDR3 length is 13 residues. Germline lookup yields CDR1 SQVTM and CDR2 ANQGSEA. The ends lost 7 bases at V and 6 bases at J; junction bases unmatched: 5. CDR3 residues: CSAGTGGNSPLHF. The CDR3 DNA sequence: TGCAGCGCCGGGACAGGCGGTAATTCACCCCTCCACTTT.

This clone came up once. The J gene is TRBJ2-1, the V gene TRBV6-5; TRBD2 matches at 11 bases. Trimming at V came to 8 bases and at J to 6 bases, leaving 6 bases not matched to a gene. Germline lookup yields CDR1 MNHEY and CDR2 SVGAGI. The CDR3 loop spans 14 amino acids. CDR3 bases: TGTGCCAGCGGAGTAGCGGGGGGGTTCAATGAGCAGTTCTTC. Translated, it gives CASGVAGGFNEQFF.

V is TRBV11-3 and J is TRBJ2-3; maybe TRBD2 (5 bases). The CDR3 spans 13 residues. Per germline, CDR1 SGHNT and CDR2 YENEEA. V was pared by 3 bases and J by 6 bases, with 10 bases between. The CDR3 nucleotides read TGTGCCAGCAGCTTTCTACGGGATGATACGCAGTATTTT. Protein product: CASSFLRDDTQYF.

This chain joins TRBV19 and TRBJ2-1, with a tentative D call TRBD2 (6 bases). V lost 5 bases and J lost 6, with 17 bases in between. The CDR3 consists of 15 residues. CDR1 and CDR2 (germline): LNHDA, SQIVND (reference sequence). CDR3 coding DNA: TGTGCCAGTAGTGTGTATGGCGGGGTAGTCAATGAGCAGTTCTTC. It specifies CASSVYGGVVNEQFF.

The chain uses TRBV4-3 and TRBJ2-1; TRBD1 agrees at 7 bases. The CDR3 consists of 16 residues. V was pared by 1 base and J by 3 bases, with 6 bases of the junction left unmatched. Germline V gives CDR1 LGHNA, CDR2 YSLEER. In DNA form, the CDR3 reads TGCGCCAGCAGCCAAGCGGGGACAGTAGACTACAATGAGCAGTTCTTC. It yields the protein CASSQAGTVDYNEQFF.

This chain links TRBV6-1 with TRBJ2-1, with 7 bases identical to TRBD2. Germline V lookup: CDR1 MNHNS, CDR2 SASEGT. The CDR3 runs 15 residues. Trimming took 2 bases from V and 5 from J; bases not matched to a gene: 6. CDR3 in DNA: TGTGCCAGCAGTGAACAGTTGACTAGCAACAATGAGCAGTTCTTC. This translates into CASSEQLTSNNEQFF.

The chain uses TRBV5-1 and TRBJ2-2; the D is unclear. Germline V gives CDR1 SGHRS, CDR2 YFSETQ. V was cut by 4 bases and J by 1 base, with 2 bases left in between. The CDR3 is 12 residues long. In nucleotides, the CDR3 is TGCGCCAGCAGCGGGAACACCGGGGAGCTGTTTTTT. Protein product: CASSGNTGELFF.

The gene calls are TRBV7-9 and TRBJ2-3, with 9 bases aligning to TRBD1. Germline CDR1 and CDR2: SEHNR and FQNEAQ (reference sequence). V gave up 3 bases and J gave up 9 bases; unmatched junction bases: 1. The CDR3 is made up of 12 amino acids. The CDR3 DNA reads as TGTGCCAGCAGCTTGGACAGGGGCACGCAGTATTTT. Its protein product is CASSLDRGTQYF.

This clone was detected once. The CDR3 loop is CASSLLRASGTNYGYTF. In DNA, the CDR3 is TGTGCCAGCAGCTTATTAAGGGCGTCAGGAACTAACTATGGCTACACCTTC. This rearrangement joins TRBV7-8 to TRBJ1-2, with D unresolved. CDR1 and CDR2 from the germline V gene are SGHVS and FQNEAQ. The CDR3 extends over 17 amino acids. Trimming took 2 bases from V and 0 from J, leaving 16 bases between them.

The chain uses TRBV5-6 and TRBJ2-1; 14 bases map to TRBD2. In germline, CDR1 is SGHDT, CDR2 YYEEEE. The V segment lost 4 bases and the J segment 4 bases; nucleotides outside the gene matches: 4. The CDR3 sequence is 16 residues long. In DNA, the CDR3 is TGTGCCAGCAGCCGCCGACTAGCGGGGGGGTACAATGAGCAGTTCTTC. As protein: CASSRRLAGGYNEQFF.

The J gene is TRBJ1-2, the V gene TRBV5-1, with 9 nucleotides matching TRBD1. Per the germline V gene, CDR1 is SGHRS and CDR2 is YFSETQ. J gave up 2 bases and V 6 bases, and 5 bases lay outside the gene matches. The CDR3 is made up of 14 amino acids. The CDR3 is CASNPGTGNYGYTF. The CDR3, as DNA: TGCGCCAGCAACCCCGGGACAGGGAACTATGGCTACACCTTC.

This sequence joins TRBV28 and TRBJ1-6; 8 bases are a match to TRBD1. The CDR3 consists of 16 residues. Germline V gives CDR1 MDHEN, CDR2 SYDVKM. J lost 4 bases, V lost 8 bases, and 10 bases had no gene match. The CDR3 here is CASWGGTGGYNSPLHF. The CDR3 nucleotides are TGTGCCAGCTGGGGGGGGACAGGTGGATATAATTCACCCCTCCACTTT.

This clone has just a few counts. The J gene is TRBJ1-3, the V gene TRBV6-1; D is uncertain. Germline V gene sequence: CDR1 MNHNS, CDR2 SASEGT. This CDR3 spans 14 amino acids. The V end was cut by 2 bases, the J end by 2 bases, with 7 bases between. DNA for the CDR3: TGTGCCAGCAGTGAATCAGTTCCTGGAAACACCATATATTTT. Translation gives CASSESVPGNTIYF.

The chain combines TRBV7-6 with TRBJ2-1; possible D gene TRBD2, 5 bases. Trimming removed 5 bases at V and 10 bases at J, with 27 bases between. Germline CDR1 reads SGHVS; CDR2 reads FNYEAQ. The CDR3 covers 17 residues. The CDR3 region is CASSPMVTIGLASEQFF. In DNA, the CDR3 is TGTGCCAGCAGCCCGATGGTTACGATAGGGCTAGCATCCGAGCAGTTCTTC.

The genes are TRBV4-1 and TRBJ1-2; no definite D call. This CDR3 comprises 17 residues. CDR1 is MGHRA, CDR2 YSYEKL, per germline. Trimming took off 0 bases at V and 5 bases at J, with 19 bases between the two ends. The CDR3: CASSQEVGILSTYGYTF. The CDR3 DNA reads as TGCGCCAGCAGCCAAGAAGTCGGGATACTTAGCACTTATGGCTACACCTTC.

Written as DNA, the CDR3 is TGTGCCAGCAGTTACGCAGCGGGGGATGGCTACACCTTC. Residues: CASSYAAGDGYTF. The chain joins TRBV6-6 to TRBJ1-2; D is possibly TRBD1 (5 bases). CDR1 and CDR2 (germline): MNHNY, SVGAGI (reference sequence). CDR3 length equals 13 residues. The ends were cut back, 2 bases at V and 6 bases at J, with 10 bases in the middle.

This clone was seen only once. Here the CDR3 DNA reads TGTGCCTCCGAGAGGGGGACGAACCAAGAGACCCAGTACTTC. Protein sequence: CASERGTNQETQYF. The chain couples TRBV28 to TRBJ2-5, with a possible D match to TRBD1 (6 bases). Trimming removed 11 bases from V and 0 bases from J, with 16 bases in between. From germline, CDR1 is MDHEN and CDR2 SYDVKM. This CDR3 contains 14 residues.

The rearrangement joins TRBV2 to TRBJ2-7, with D perhaps TRBD1 (6 bases). This CDR3 region has 14 residues. Between the trimmed V and J ends, which lost 6 bases and 3 bases, there was a span of 15 bases. Germline loops: CDR1 SNHLY, CDR2 FYNNEI. The CDR3 loop is CASRGAAESYEQYF. CDR3 bases: TGTGCCAGCAGGGGGGCTGCTGAGAGCTACGAGCAGTACTTC. Filled out from reference TRBV2 and TRBJ2-7, the complete variable domain reads EPEVTQTPSHQVTQMGQEVILRCVPISNHLYFYWYRQILGQKVEFLVSFYNNEISEKSEIFDDQFSVERPDGSNFTLKIRSTKLEDSAMYFCASRGAAESYEQYFGPGTRLTVT.

The V and J genes are TRBV6-1 and TRBJ1-2; 9 nucleotides agree with TRBD1. Looked up from germline, CDR1 is MNHNS and CDR2 is SASEGT. J was trimmed by 2 bases and V by 3 bases; bases with no gene match: 10. This CDR3 has 17 amino acids. This CDR3 is CASSDMGDRAANYGYTF. CDR3 nucleotides: TGTGCCAGCAGTGATATGGGGGACAGGGCAGCCAACTATGGCTACACCTTC.